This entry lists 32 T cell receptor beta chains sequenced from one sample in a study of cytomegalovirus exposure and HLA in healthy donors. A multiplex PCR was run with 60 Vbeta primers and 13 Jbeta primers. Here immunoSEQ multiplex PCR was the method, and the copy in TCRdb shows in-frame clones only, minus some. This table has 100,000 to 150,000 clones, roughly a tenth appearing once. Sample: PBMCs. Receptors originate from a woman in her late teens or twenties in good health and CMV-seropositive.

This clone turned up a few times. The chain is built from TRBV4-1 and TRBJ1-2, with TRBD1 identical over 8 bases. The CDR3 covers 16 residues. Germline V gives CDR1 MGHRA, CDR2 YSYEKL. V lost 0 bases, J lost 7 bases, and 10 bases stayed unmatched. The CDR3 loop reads CASSQDTGGGLSGYTF. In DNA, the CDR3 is TGCGCCAGCAGCCAAGATACAGGGGGTGGTTTAAGTGGCTACACCTTC.

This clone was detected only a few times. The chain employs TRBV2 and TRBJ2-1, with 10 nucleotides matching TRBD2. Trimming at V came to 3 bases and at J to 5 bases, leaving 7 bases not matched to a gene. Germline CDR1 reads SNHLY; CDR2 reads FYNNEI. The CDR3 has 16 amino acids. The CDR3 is CASSEGRAGGDNEQFF. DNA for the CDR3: TGTGCCAGCAGTGAGGGTAGAGCGGGAGGGGACAATGAGCAGTTCTTC. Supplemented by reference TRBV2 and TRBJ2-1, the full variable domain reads EPEVTQTPSHQVTQMGQEVILRCVPISNHLYFYWYRQILGQKVEFLVSFYNNEISEKSEIFDDQFSVERPDGSNFTLKIRSTKLEDSAMYFCASSEGRAGGDNEQFFGPGTRLTVL.

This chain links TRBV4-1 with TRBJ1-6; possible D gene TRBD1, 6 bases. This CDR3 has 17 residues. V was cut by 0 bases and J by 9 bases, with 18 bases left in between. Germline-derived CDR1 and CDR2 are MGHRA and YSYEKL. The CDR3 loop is CASSQDRTGGGSSPLHF. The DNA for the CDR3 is TGCGCCAGCAGCCAAGATCGAACGGGGGGCGGGAGTTCACCCCTCCACTTT.

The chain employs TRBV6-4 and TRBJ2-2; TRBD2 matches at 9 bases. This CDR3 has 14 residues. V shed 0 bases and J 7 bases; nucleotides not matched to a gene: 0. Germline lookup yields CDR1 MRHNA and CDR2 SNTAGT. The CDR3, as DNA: TGTGCCAGCAGTGACTCTAGCGGGAGCGGGGAGCTGTTTTTT. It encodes CASSDSSGSGELFF.

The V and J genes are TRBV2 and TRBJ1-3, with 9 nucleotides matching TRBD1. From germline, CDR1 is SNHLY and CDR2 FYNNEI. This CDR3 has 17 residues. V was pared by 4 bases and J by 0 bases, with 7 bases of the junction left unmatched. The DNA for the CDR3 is TGTGCCAGCAGTGGGACAGGGGCCGCGTTCTCTGGAAACACCATATATTTT. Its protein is CASSGTGAAFSGNTIYF. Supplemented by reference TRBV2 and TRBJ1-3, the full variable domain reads EPEVTQTPSHQVTQMGQEVILRCVPISNHLYFYWYRQILGQKVEFLVSFYNNEISEKSEIFDDQFSVERPDGSNFTLKIRSTKLEDSAMYFCASSGTGAAFSGNTIYFGEGSWLTVV.

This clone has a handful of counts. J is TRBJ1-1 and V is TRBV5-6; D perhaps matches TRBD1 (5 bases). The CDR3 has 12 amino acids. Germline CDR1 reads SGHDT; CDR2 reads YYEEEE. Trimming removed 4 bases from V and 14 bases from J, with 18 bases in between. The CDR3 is CASSNEEGLAFF. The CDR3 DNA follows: TGTGCCAGCAGCAATGAGGAGGGGTTGGCCTTCTTT.

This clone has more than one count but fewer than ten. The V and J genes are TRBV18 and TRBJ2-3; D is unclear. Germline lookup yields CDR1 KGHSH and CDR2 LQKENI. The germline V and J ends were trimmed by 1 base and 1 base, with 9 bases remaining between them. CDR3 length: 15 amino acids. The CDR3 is CASSPQNSRTDTQYF. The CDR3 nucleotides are TGTGCCAGCTCACCACAAAACAGTCGCACAGATACGCAGTATTTT.

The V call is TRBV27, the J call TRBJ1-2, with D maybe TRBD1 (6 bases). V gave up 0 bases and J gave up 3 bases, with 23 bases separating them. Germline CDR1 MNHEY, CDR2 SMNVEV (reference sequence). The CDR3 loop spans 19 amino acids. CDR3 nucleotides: TGTGCCAGCAGTTTATCACGGCGACAGGCCTCCTTAGGGGACTATGGCTACACCTTC. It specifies CASSLSRRQASLGDYGYTF.

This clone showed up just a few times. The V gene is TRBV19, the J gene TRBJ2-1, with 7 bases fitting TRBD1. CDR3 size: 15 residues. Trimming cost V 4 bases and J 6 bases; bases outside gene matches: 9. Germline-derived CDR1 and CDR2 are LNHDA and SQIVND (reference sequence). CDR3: CASSKKQGKGNEQFF. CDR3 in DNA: TGTGCCAGTAGTAAGAAACAGGGGAAAGGCAATGAGCAGTTCTTC.

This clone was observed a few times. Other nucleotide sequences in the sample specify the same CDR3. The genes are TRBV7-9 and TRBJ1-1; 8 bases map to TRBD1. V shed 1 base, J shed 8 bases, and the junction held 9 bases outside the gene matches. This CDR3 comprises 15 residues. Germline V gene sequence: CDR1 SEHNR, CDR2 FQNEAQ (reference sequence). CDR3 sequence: CASSLDSGWDREAFF. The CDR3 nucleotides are TGTGCCAGCAGCTTAGATAGTGGATGGGACAGGGAAGCTTTCTTT.

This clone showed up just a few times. CDR3 coding DNA: TGTGCCAGCAGTATAAGGGGTTCGCCAGATACGCAGTATTTT. Its translation is CASSIRGSPDTQYF. V usage is TRBV6-5 and J usage is TRBJ2-3; possibly TRBD1 for D (5 bases). Trimming took off 5 bases at V and 4 bases at J, with 13 bases between the two ends. The CDR3 extends over 14 amino acids. Germline CDR1 is MNHEY and CDR2 is SVGAGI.

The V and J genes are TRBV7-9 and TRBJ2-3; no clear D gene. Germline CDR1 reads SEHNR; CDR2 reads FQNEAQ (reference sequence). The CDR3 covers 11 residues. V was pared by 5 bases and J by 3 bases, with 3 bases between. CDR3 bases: TGTGCCAGCAGCCGTACAGATACGCAGTATTTT. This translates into CASSRTDTQYF.

The CDR3 DNA reads as TGTGCCAGCAGCCACGGGACCGGGACTATTACGGACGAGCAGTACTTC. This encodes CASSHGTGTITDEQYF. The chain couples TRBV4-2 to TRBJ2-7, with 7 bases identical to TRBD2. V was pared by 3 bases and J by 5 bases, with 13 bases of the junction left unmatched. CDR1 is LGHNA, CDR2 YNFKEQ, per germline. The CDR3 extends over 16 amino acids.

The CDR3 DNA reads TGTGCCAGCACCTTGGAGATGGGACAGGGAAACGAGCAGTACTTC. This translates into CASTLEMGQGNEQYF. This chain links TRBV6-1 with TRBJ2-7; 9 nucleotides agree with TRBD1. The CDR3 covers 15 residues. Trimming removed 7 bases from V and 5 bases from J; junction bases left unmatched: 12. Germline lookup yields CDR1 MNHNS and CDR2 SASEGT.

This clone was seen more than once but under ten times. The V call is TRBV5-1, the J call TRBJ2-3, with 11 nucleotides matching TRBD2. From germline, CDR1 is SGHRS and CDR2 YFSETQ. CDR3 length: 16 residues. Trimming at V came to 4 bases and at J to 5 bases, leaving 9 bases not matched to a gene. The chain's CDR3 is CASSKPTSGTVDTQYF. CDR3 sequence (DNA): TGCGCCAGCAGCAAACCGACTAGCGGGACGGTAGATACGCAGTATTTT.

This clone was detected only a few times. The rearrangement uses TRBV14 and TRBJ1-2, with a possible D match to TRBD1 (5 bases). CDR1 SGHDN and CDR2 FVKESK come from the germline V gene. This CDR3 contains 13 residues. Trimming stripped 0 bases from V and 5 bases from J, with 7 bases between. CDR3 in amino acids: CASSQDKGYGYTF. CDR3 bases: TGTGCCAGCAGCCAAGACAAGGGGTATGGCTACACCTTC.

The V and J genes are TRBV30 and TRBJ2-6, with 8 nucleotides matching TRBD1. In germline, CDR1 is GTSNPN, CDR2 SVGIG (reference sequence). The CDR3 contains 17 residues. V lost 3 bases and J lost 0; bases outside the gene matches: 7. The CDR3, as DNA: TGTGCCTGGAGGGGGCAGGGGGCTGCCTCTGGGGCCAACGTCCTGACTTTC. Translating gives CAWRGQGAASGANVLTF.

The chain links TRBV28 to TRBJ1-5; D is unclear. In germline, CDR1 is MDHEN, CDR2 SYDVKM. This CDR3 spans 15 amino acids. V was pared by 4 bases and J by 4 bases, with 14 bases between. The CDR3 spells CASSSRESPNQPQHF. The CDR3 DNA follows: TGTGCCAGCAGTTCGAGAGAGAGCCCAAATCAGCCCCAGCATTTT. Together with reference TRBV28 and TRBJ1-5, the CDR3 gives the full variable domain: DVKVTQSSRYLVKRTGEKVFLECVQDMDHENMFWYRQDPGLGLRLIYFSYDVKMKEKGDIPEGYSVSREKKERFSLILESASTNQTSMYLCASSSRESPNQPQHFGDGTRLSIL.

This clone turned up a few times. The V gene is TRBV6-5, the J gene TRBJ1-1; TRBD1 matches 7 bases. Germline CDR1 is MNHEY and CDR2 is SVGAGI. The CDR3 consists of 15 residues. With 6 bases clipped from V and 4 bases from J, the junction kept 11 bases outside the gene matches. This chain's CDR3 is CASSRQGPWGTEAFF. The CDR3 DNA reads TGTGCCAGCAGCCGACAGGGTCCTTGGGGCACTGAAGCTTTCTTT.

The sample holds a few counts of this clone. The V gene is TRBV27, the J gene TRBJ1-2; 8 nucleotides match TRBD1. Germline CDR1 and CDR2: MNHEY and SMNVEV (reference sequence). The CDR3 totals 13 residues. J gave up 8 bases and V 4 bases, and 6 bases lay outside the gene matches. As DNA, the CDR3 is TGTGCCAGCAGTTCCGGACAGGGAAGCGGCTACACCTTC. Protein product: CASSSGQGSGYTF.

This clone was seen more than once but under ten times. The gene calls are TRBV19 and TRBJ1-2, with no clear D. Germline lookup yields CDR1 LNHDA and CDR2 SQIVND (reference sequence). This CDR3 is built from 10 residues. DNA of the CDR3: TGTGAAAGTGAGGGTTTTGGCTACACCTTC. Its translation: CESEGFGYTF. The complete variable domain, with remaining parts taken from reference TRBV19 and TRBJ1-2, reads DGGITQSPKYLFRKEGQNVTLSCEQNLNHDAMYWYRQDPGQGLRLIYYSQIVNDFQKGDIAEGYSVSREKKESFPLTVTSAQKNPTAFYLCESEGFGYTFGSGTRLTVV.

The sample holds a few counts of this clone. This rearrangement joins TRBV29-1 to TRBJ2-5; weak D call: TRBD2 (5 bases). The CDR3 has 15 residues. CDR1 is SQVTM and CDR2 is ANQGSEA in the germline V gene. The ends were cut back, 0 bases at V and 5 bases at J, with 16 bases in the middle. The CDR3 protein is CSVEEGRGQTETQYF. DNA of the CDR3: TGCAGCGTTGAAGAAGGGAGAGGCCAAACGGAGACCCAGTACTTC.

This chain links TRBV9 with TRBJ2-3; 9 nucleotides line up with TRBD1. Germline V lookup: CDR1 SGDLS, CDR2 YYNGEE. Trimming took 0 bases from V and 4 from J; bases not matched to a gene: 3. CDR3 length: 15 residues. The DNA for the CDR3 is TGTGCCAGCAGCGTAGGGACAGGGGTACCAGATACGCAGTATTTT. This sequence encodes CASSVGTGVPDTQYF.

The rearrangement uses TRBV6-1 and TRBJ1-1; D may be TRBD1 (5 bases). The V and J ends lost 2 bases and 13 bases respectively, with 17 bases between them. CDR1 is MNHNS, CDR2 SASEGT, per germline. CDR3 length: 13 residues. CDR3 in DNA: TGTGCCAGCAGTGAATGGGGGGGTGACAGTGGTTTCTTT. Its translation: CASSEWGGDSGFF.

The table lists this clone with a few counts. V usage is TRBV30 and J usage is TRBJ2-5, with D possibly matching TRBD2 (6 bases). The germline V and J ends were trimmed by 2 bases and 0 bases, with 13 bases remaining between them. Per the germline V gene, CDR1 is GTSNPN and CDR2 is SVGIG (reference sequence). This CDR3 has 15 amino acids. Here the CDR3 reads CAWSNGLPNQETQYF. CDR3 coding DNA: TGTGCCTGGAGTAATGGACTACCAAACCAAGAGACCCAGTACTTC.

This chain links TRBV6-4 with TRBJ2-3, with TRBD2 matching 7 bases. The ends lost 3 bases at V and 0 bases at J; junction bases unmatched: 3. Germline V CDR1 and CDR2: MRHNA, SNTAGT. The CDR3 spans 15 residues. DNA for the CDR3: TGTGCCAGCAGTGAAGGAGCGGGAAGCACAGATACGCAGTATTTT. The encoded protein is CASSEGAGSTDTQYF.

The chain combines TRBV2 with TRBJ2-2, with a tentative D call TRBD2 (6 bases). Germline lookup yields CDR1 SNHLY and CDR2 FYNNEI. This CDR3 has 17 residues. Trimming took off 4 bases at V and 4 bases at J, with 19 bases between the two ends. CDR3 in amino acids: CASSGFSGEPGTGELFF. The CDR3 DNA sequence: TGTGCCAGCAGTGGGTTTAGCGGAGAGCCCGGCACCGGGGAGCTGTTTTTT. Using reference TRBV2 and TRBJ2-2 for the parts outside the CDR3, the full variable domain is EPEVTQTPSHQVTQMGQEVILRCVPISNHLYFYWYRQILGQKVEFLVSFYNNEISEKSEIFDDQFSVERPDGSNFTLKIRSTKLEDSAMYFCASSGFSGEPGTGELFFGEGSRLTVL.

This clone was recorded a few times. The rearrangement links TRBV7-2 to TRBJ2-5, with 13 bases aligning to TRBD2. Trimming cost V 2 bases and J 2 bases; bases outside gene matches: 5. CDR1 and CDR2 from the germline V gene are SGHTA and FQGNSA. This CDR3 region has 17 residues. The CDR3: CASSLRGTSGNQETQYF. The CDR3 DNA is TGTGCCAGCAGCTTAAGGGGGACTAGCGGGAATCAAGAGACCCAGTACTTC.

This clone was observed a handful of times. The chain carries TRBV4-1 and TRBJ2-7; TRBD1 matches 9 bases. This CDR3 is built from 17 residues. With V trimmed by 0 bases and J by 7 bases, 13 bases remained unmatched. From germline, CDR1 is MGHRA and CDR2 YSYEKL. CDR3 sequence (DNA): TGCGCCAGCAGCCAAGATGGGTCGGGACAGGGTCGGGGGGAGCAGTACTTC. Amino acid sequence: CASSQDGSGQGRGEQYF.

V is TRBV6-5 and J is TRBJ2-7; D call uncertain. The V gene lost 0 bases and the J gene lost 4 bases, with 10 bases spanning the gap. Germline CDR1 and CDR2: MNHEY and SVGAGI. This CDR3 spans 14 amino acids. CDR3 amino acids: CASSYSHNRYEQYF. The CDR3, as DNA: TGTGCCAGCAGTTACTCCCATAACCGGTACGAGCAGTACTTC.

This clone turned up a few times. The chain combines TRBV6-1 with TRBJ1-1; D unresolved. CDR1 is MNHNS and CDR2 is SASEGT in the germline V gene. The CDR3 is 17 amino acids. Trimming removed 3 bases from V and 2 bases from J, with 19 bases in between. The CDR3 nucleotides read TGTGCCAGCAGTGACATTGATGTGAGTCGGGTCAACACTGAAGCTTTCTTT. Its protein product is CASSDIDVSRVNTEAFF.

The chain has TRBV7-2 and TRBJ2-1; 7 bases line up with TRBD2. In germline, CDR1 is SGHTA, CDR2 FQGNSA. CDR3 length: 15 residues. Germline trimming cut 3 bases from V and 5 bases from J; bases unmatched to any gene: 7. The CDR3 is CASSLLGLVDNEQFF. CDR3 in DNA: TGTGCCAGCAGCTTGCTAGGACTAGTCGACAATGAGCAGTTCTTC.